The present entry profiles one T cell receptor (beta chain) with its context. The antigen remains undetermined. Repertoires were generated with immunoSEQ multiplex PCR, while TCRdb's copy carries only in-frame clones and drops some. Of roughly 180,000 clones listed, around 94% are singletons. The sample is drawn from a study of T cell responses to AZD1222 COVID-19 vaccine. Overall study findings and caveats: Elevations in Spike-specific TCR breadth and depth followed administration of two AZD1222 doses. Recipients of AZD1222 seropositive at baseline numbered only 6 or 7.

Trimming took 6 bases from V and 6 from J, leaving 15 bases between them. The CDR3 covers 14 residues. Germline CDR1 is LNHDA and CDR2 is SQIVND (reference sequence). The gene calls are TRBV19 and TRBJ1-5; D call uncertain. The TCR sequence derives from an adult who received the AZD1222 COVID-19 vaccine. Here the sequenced sample was peripheral blood, taken 28 days after the second AZD1222 dose. The CDR3 is CASSPAGFGQPQHF. As DNA, the CDR3 is TGTGCCAGTAGCCCTGCAGGCTTCGGTCAGCCCCAGCATTTT.